A selection of T cell receptor beta chains follows, all from one sample in a study of cytomegalovirus exposure and HLA in healthy donors. Only in-frame clones appear in the TCRdb table, and some are missing; sequencing was by immunoSEQ multiplex PCR. Here the sample spans 150,000 to 200,000 clones, around four fifths being singletons. Material: PBMCs. All receptors come from a man aged 18 to 30 in good health and CMV-seronegative. CDR3s include the opening cysteine and the closing phenylalanine or tryptophan. D genes are given only for firm matches. Only part of the rows carry a size: once, few, many, or a class if the clone is expanded.

j_call | clone_size | v_call | d_call | cdr3_nt | cdr3_aa
TRBJ1-2 | NA | TRBV5-1 | TRBD1 | TGCGCCAGTCGCTTAGGGGGACAGGAAGGCTATGGCTACACCTTC | CASRLGGQEGYGYTF
TRBJ1-4 | NA | TRBV7-9 | TRBD1 | TGTGCCAGCAGCACAAACAGGGGTACTAATGAAAAACTGTTTTTT | CASSTNRGTNEKLFF
TRBJ1-2 | NA | TRBV5-4 | TRBD1 | TGTGCCAGCAGCTTGGCTGGGACAGGGAAAGGGTATGGCTACACCTTC | CASSLAGTGKGYGYTF
TRBJ2-1 | NA | TRBV6-6 | NA | TGTGCCAGCAGTTACACCGGTGACAGAGACAATGAGCAGTTCTTC | CASSYTGDRDNEQFF
TRBJ2-7 | once | TRBV11-2 | TRBD1 | TGTGCCAGCAGCCCTTTTAGGGGACAGGAATCCTACGAGCAGTACTTC | CASSPFRGQESYEQYF
TRBJ1-5 | NA | TRBV4-1 | NA | TGCGCCAGCAGCCAAGAGGGGGGAGACAGTAGCAATCAGCCCCAGCATTTT | CASSQEGGDSSNQPQHF
TRBJ2-1 | NA | TRBV11-2 | TRBD2 | TGTGCCAGCAGCCAGGGACTAGCGGGGGCTATTGATGAGCAGTTCTTC | CASSQGLAGAIDEQFF
TRBJ2-5 | NA | TRBV7-7 | TRBD2 | TGTGCTAGCAGCTCCCTACTAGCGGGGGTAGAGACCCAGTACTTC | CASSSLLAGVETQYF
TRBJ2-2 | NA | TRBV4-1 | TRBD1 | TGCGCCAGCAGCCAATACTCAGGGGGTGGCGGTGCGACCGGGGAGCTGTTTTTT | CASSQYSGGGGATGELFF
TRBJ2-1 | NA | TRBV4-1 | TRBD2 | TGCGCCAGCAGCCAAGGACTAGCGGGACTGTACAATGAGCAGTTCTTC | CASSQGLAGLYNEQFF
TRBJ1-1 | NA | TRBV27 | TRBD1 | TGTGCCAGCAGTTACGGGACAGGAAACACTGAAGCTTTCTTT | CASSYGTGNTEAFF
TRBJ2-2 | once | TRBV28 | NA | TGTGCCAGCAGTCGACGGCACAGGTACAACCCCGGGGAGCTGTTTTTT | CASSRRHRYNPGELFF
TRBJ2-5 | NA | TRBV6-5 | TRBD1 | TGTGCCAGCAGTTACTCGGGACAGGGGGCCGGAGAGACCCAGTACTTC | CASSYSGQGAGETQYF
TRBJ1-1 | NA | TRBV28 | TRBD1 | TGTGCCAGCACAGACAGGGTGGGTACTGAAGCTTTCTTT | CASTDRVGTEAFF
TRBJ2-5 | NA | TRBV28 | TRBD1 | TGTGCCAGCAGTCCCCCCGGGACAGGTGGCTCGGGGCAGTACTTC | CASSPPGTGGSGQYF
TRBJ1-3 | NA | TRBV5-1 | NA | TGCGCCAGCAGCCAAGGGGTTAGCTCTGGAAACACCATATATTTT | CASSQGVSSGNTIYF
TRBJ1-5 | NA | TRBV7-2 | NA | TGTGCCAGCAGCTACAGCTTCAATCAGCCCCAGCATTTT | CASSYSFNQPQHF
TRBJ2-7 | NA | TRBV5-1 | TRBD1 | TGCGCCAGCAGCAGGGACAGGGATTACGAGCAGTACTTC | CASSRDRDYEQYF
TRBJ1-5 | NA | TRBV6-4 | NA | TGTGCCAGCAGTGAGGGGGCCAATCAGCCCCAGCATTTT | CASSEGANQPQHF
TRBJ2-2 | NA | TRBV2 | TRBD1 | TGTGCCAGCAGTGGGGGGACAGGCACCGGGGAGCTGTTTTTT | CASSGGTGTGELFF
TRBJ1-4 | NA | TRBV5-4 | TRBD1 | TGTGCCAGCAGCCCCGGACAGGGGAGGGGTGAAAAACTGTTTTTT | CASSPGQGRGEKLFF
TRBJ1-4 | NA | TRBV7-2 | TRBD1 | TGTGCCAGCAGCCCCGGACAGGGGGCGGGTGAAAAACTGTTTTTT | CASSPGQGAGEKLFF
TRBJ2-7 | NA | TRBV4-3 | NA | TGCGCCAGCAGCCATTCCGGGACGGGAGAGTCCTACGAGCAGTACTTC | CASSHSGTGESYEQYF
TRBJ2-7 | NA | TRBV21-1 | NA | TGTGCCAGCAGCAAAGCTGTGGGCAACGACGAGCAGTACTTC | CASSKAVGNDEQYF
TRBJ1-6 | NA | TRBV6-5 | NA | TGTGCCAGCAGTTACTCCCAGCTGGTCGGGGGTTCACCCCTCCACTTT | CASSYSQLVGGSPLHF